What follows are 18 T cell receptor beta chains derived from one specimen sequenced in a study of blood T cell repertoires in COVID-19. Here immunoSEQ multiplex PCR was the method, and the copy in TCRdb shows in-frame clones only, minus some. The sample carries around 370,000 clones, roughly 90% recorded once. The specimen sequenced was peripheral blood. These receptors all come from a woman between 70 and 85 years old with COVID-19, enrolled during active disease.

In DNA, the CDR3 is TGTGCCAGCTCACCGGATGGGACAGGGCCTCAAGGCTACACCTTC. Protein sequence: CASSPDGTGPQGYTF. The rearrangement joins TRBV18 to TRBJ1-2, with TRBD1 identical over 9 bases. The CDR3 sequence is 15 residues long. Trimming took 3 bases from V and 8 from J; bases not matched to a gene: 10. Germline V gene sequence: CDR1 KGHSH, CDR2 LQKENI.

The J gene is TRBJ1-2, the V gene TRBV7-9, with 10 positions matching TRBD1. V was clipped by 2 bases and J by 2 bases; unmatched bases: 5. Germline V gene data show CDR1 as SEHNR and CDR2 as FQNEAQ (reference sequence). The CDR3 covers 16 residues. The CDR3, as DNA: TGTGCCAGCAGCTTAAGGGACAGGGGAAAGAACTATGGCTACACCTTC. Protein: CASSLRDRGKNYGYTF.

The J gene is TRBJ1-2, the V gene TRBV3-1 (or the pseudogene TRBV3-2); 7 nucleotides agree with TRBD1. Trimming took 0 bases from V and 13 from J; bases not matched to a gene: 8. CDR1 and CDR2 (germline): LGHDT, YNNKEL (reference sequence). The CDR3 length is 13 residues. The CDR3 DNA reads TGTGCCAGCAGCCAAGAGGGGAGCACAGGGGCCACCTTC. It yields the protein CASSQEGSTGATF.

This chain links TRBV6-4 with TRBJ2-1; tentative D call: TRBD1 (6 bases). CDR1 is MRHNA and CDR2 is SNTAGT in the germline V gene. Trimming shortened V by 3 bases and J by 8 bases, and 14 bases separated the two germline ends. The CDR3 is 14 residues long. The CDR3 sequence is CASSEFGGSDEQFF. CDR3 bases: TGTGCCAGCAGTGAGTTTGGGGGCAGCGATGAGCAGTTCTTC.

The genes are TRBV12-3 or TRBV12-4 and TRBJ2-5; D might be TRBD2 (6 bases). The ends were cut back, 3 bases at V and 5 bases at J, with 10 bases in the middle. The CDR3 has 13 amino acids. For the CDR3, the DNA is TGTGCCAGCAGTTTTTTAGCGGCGGAGACCCAGTACTTC. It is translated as CASSFLAAETQYF.

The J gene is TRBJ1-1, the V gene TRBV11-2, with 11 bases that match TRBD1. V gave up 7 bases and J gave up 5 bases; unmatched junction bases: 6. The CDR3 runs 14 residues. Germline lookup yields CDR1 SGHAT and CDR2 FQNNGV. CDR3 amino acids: CASTRDRGSTEAFF. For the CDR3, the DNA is TGTGCCAGCACTAGGGACAGGGGGAGTACTGAAGCTTTCTTT.

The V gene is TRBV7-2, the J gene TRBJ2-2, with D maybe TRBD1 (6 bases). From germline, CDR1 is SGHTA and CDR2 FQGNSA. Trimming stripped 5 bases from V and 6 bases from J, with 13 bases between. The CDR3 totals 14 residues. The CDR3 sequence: CASSPRGFAGELFF. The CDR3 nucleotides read TGTGCCAGCAGCCCGAGGGGGTTCGCCGGGGAGCTGTTTTTT.

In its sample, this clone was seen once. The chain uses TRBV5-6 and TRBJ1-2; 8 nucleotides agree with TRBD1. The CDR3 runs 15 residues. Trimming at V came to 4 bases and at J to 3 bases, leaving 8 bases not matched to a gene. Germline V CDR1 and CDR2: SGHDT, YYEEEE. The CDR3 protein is CASSPRQGSYYGYTF. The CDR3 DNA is TGTGCCAGCAGCCCCCGACAGGGGTCGTACTATGGCTACACCTTC.

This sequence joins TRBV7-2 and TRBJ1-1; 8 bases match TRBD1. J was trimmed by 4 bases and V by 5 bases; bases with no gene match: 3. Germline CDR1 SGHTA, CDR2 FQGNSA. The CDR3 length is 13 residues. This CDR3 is CASSKGQGTEAFF. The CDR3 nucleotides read TGTGCCAGCAGCAAAGGACAGGGCACTGAAGCTTTCTTT.

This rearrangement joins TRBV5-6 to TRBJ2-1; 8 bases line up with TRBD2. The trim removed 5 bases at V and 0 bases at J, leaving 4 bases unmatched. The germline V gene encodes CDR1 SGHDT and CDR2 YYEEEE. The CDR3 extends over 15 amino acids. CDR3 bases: TGTGCCAGCAGTTACAGCGGGAGCTCCTACAATGAGCAGTTCTTC. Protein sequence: CASSYSGSSYNEQFF. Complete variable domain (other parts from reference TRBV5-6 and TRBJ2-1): DAGVTQSPTHLIKTRGQQVTLRCSPKSGHDTVSWYQQALGQGPQFIFQYYEEEERQRGNFPDRFSGHQFPNYSSELNVNALLLGDSALYLCASSYSGSSYNEQFFGPGTRLTVL.

CDR3 region: CASSQDRGGYEQYF. In nucleotides, the CDR3 is TGTGCCAGCAGCCAAGATAGGGGAGGCTACGAGCAGTACTTC. V usage is TRBV4-2 and J usage is TRBJ2-7; possible D gene TRBD2, 6 bases. The CDR3 runs to 14 residues. V lost 0 bases and J lost 3, with 9 bases in between. CDR1 and CDR2 from the germline V gene are LGHNA and YNFKEQ.

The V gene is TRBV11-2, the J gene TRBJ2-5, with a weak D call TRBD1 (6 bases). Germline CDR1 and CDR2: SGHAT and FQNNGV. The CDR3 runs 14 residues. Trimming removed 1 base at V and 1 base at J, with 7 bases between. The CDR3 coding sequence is TGTGCCAGCAGCTTAGGCAGGGGCCAAGAGACCCAGTACTTC. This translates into CASSLGRGQETQYF.

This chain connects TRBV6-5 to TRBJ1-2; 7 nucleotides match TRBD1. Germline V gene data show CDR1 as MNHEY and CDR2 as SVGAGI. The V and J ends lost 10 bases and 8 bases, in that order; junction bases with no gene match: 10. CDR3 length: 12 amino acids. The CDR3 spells CATRQGEGGYTF. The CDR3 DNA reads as TGTGCCACCCGACAGGGTGAGGGCGGCTACACCTTC.

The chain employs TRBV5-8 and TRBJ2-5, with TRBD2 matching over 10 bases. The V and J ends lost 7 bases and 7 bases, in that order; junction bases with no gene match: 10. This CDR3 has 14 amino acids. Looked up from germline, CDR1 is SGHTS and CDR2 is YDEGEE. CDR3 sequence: CASSALAGAGTQYF. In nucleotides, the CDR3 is TGTGCCAGCTCCGCCCTAGCGGGGGCAGGGACCCAGTACTTC.

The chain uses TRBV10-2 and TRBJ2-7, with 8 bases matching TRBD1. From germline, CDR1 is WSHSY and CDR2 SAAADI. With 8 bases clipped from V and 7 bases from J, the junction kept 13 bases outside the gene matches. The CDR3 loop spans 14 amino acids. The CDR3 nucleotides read TGCGCCAGCGGAATGACAGGGGATGCCTGGGAGCAGTACTTC. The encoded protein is CASGMTGDAWEQYF.

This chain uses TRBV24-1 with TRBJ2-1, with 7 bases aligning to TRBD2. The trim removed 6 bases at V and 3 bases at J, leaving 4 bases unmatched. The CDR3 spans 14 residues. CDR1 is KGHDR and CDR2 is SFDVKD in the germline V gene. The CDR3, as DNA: TGTGCCACCAGTCTCCGCGGGGGCTACAATGAGCAGTTCTTC. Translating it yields CATSLRGGYNEQFF.

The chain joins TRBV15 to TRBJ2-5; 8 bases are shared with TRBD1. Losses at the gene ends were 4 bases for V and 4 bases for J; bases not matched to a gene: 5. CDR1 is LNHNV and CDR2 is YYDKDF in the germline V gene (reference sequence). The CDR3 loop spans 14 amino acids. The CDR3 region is CATSTRTGRETQYF. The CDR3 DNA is TGTGCCACCAGCACTCGGACAGGGAGAGAGACCCAGTACTTC.

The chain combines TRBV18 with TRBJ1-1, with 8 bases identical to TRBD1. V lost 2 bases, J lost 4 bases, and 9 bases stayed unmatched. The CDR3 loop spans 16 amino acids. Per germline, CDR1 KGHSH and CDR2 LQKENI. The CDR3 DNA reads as TGTGCCAGCTCACCAGGGACAGGTCGGGGATCCACTGAAGCTTTCTTT. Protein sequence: CASSPGTGRGSTEAFF.